Reported below is one T cell receptor beta chain. This clone was counted many times. Its antigen remains undetermined. One base away there is no much larger clone; base qualities are not given. This sample is drawn from a study of blood T cell repertoires in COVID-19 (dated by TCRdb to the early 2020s). Context from the whole study: Collaborator samples came from the United States, Italy and Spain and covered acute and convalescent phases of COVID-19. The material from the prospective study consisted of cDNA or gDNA derived from T cells, B-cell-depleted T cells, or PBMCs. Subjects who had been exposed to COVID-19, were actively infected with it, or had recovered from it provided the deeply sampled blood TCRbeta repertoires that made up the dataset. The repertoires were made available in a free public database intended to serve as a resource for research on the immune response to SARS-CoV-2. The samples were drawn from the first 160 participants of the ongoing ImmuneRACE study and from 950 to 1,500 subjects provided by 6 global collaborators. Sample metadata almost always included a de-identified subject ID, COVID-19 status, age in years and sex. Where available, HLA class I and class II types were obtained from metadata supplied by the sample provider rather than from assay-based typing.

Summary of the overall study and its limitations: How much clinical and demographic metadata was included differed by source and by participant, and the metadata was provided uncurated.

Trimming takes 1 base from V and 0 bases from J, and the germline ends sit 10 bases apart. The CDR3 covers 16 residues, taking in both the cysteine and the phenylalanine. Of all the DNA, just the CDR3 is kept, 48 bases in frame from base 1. The germline V gene (reference sequence) specifies LGHDT as CDR1 and YNNKEL as CDR2. Participants in the prospective study were enrolled through a virtual design, were aged 18 to 89 years, and lived in 24 United States geographic areas. In the prospective study, participants were assigned to cohorts based on the clinical history participants reported in a screening survey and a study questionnaire. Recovered participants in ImmuneRACE Cohort 3 were defined as having two consecutive negative NP/OP PCR tests, clearance from a healthcare professional, or resolution of symptoms. Each participant in the prospective study had whole blood, serum and a nasopharyngeal or oropharyngeal swab collected by mobile phlebotomists. Over an approximately two-month period, participants in the prospective study had the option of providing additional blood draws and questionnaires. Before DNA extraction, prospective study blood samples were shipped either frozen or at room temperature.

TCRbeta CDR3 regions were amplified from genomic DNA using the immunoSEQ Assay, a bias-controlled multiplex PCR. The authors processed their data as follows. Nucleated cell counts per sample were estimated from amplification of reference gene primers within the assay. To quantify the absolute abundance of each unique TCRbeta CDR3 rearrangement, sequence reads were collapsed and filtered. For each sample, productive Simpson clonality was calculated as the square root of Simpson's diversity index across productive rearrangements. TCRdb's version of the immuneACCESS table is confined to in-frame rearrangements and falls short of the full clone set. An unresolved V gene accounts for under half of the shortfall where checked; the remainder is of unknown origin. V and J calls and clone size are as listed in that table; D and trimming were resolved from the DNA. A total of 200,000 to 250,000 clones appear in this sample, approximately 75% of them only once. In total, the top ten clones hold approximately 8.7% of the sample.

The chain employs TRBV3-1 (or the pseudogene TRBV3-2) and TRBJ1-5, with the D gene not confidently named. Sequenced input: PBMCs or T cells enriched from blood (not recorded which). This receptor was identified in a man aged 35 to 55 who had recovered from COVID-19. The CDR3 corresponds to CASSQGRVFSNQPQHF. The DNA reads TGTGCCAGCAGCCAAGGGAGAGTATTTAGCAATCAGCCCCAGCATTTT.